This TCR beta chain was recovered during a study of T cell repertoires in cytomegalovirus infection. Germline CDR1 LNHDA, CDR2 SQIVND (reference sequence). Trimming removed 0 bases at V and 0 bases at J, with 5 bases between. The CDR3 sequence is 14 residues long. MiXCR, run by TCRdb on the reads, gives a single entry per CDR3 protein. The table lists about 700,000 distinct CDR3 sequences, about 30% of them singletons. Concerning this clonotype itself: The antigen remains unidentified.

Findings and caveats of the study: Ex vivo, HLA-C-restricted CMV-specific TCR beta clonotypes prevailed over the rest of the response. People with CMV and the relevant HLA were identified by cumulative public TCR beta family frequency.

This receptor was obtained from a human donor in good health (CMV status not recorded). Some clones in this sample may be carry-over from other donors' samples. The chain is built from TRBV19 and TRBJ1-1; the D is unclear. Sequenced here: cultured PBMCs, sampled from culture after CMV antigen stimulation. In DNA, the CDR3 is TGTGCCAGTAGTATAGACACGATGAACACTGAAGCTTTCTTT. Its translation is CASSIDTMNTEAFF.